In this sample, the clone carrying this TCR beta chain turned up a few times. The antigen is not known. The CDR3 is cut off 3 residues early in the read; its end comes from the germline J gene. This CDR3 contains 16 residues. Germline assignment: CDR1 DFQATT and CDR2 SNEGSKA (reference sequence). V shed 1 base, J shed 3 bases, and the junction held 2 bases outside the gene matches. This entry is derived from a study of T cell clonality in common variable immunodeficiency. Method: immunoSEQ multiplex PCR; TCRdb's copy keeps in-frame clones and lacks some. Listed for the sample are roughly 30,000 clones, none seen a single time. Donors gave about 5 to 8 ml heparinized peripheral whole blood. Study-wide results and limits: Common variable immunodeficiency TCR beta sequences reportedly had fewer deletions and N-nucleotide insertions.

This clonotype originated in a human donor with common variable immunodeficiency. This chain joins TRBV20-1 and TRBJ2-5, with TRBD2 matching over 16 bases. The sequenced sample consisted of peripheral blood mononuclear cells. The part of the CDR3 DNA that was read is TGCAGTGCTAGAGGGGGGACTAGCGGGGGGGAAGAGACC. Protein: CSARGGTSGGEET. Given in full, the CDR3 is CSARGGTSGGEETQYF.